The TCR beta chain under discussion was sequenced for a study of T cell responses to AZD1222 COVID-19 vaccine. As concerns this clone: Antigen unknown.

Regarding the study as a whole: Dominant CD4 TCR responses targeted spike regions 160-218 and 743-854. Repertoires were obtained only post-peak T cell response. Females made up more of the donors, who were largely white British, and clonal diversity may have come out too low. When two AZD1222 doses had been given, Spike-specific TCR breadth and depth rose.

Assay: immunoSEQ multiplex PCR; the TCRdb copy retains only in-frame clones and omits some. The table shows around 67,000 clones, with approximately 83% occurring only once. Material: peripheral blood, obtained 28 days after the second AZD1222 dose. This TCR was recovered from an adult who received the AZD1222 COVID-19 vaccine.

The CDR3 protein is CASSSGGETQYF. CDR3 DNA: TGTGCCAGCAGTTCGGGGGGGGAGACCCAGTACTTC. The chain recombines TRBV6-2 or TRBV6-3 with TRBJ2-5; the match to TRBD2 covers 8 bases. V shed 4 bases, J shed 5 bases, and the junction held 0 bases outside the gene matches. The CDR3 spans 12 residues. Germline V CDR1 and CDR2: MNHEY, SVGEGT.